This TCR beta chain originates from a study of T-cell reconstitution after alpha-beta-depleted transplantation in children. Worth noting for this clonotype: No antigen is known for it.

The CDR3 has 12 residues. Trimming left V 1 base short and J 7 bases short, with 11 bases between. Germline CDR1 and CDR2: SQVTM and ANQGSEA. Preparation of the TCRbeta library was carried out with unique molecular identifiers. TCRdb used MiXCR to reprocess the PCR reads, holding one entry per CDR3 protein. The sample lists approximately 800,000 distinct CDR3 sequences; 15% to 20% were seen once. Findings and limits, study-wide: After transplant, high TCRbeta diversity at day 60 in some patients arose from surviving recipient T cells and thymic progenitors. T-cell counts and diversity were attributed mostly to newly produced T cells one year after transplant. Expanded graft clones numbering several hundred reportedly gave rise to alpha-beta T cells about two months after transplant.

The material sequenced was PBMCs, mostly from graft donor cells, taken 360 days after TCRalphabeta/CD19-depleted stem cell transplant. This clonotype was sampled from a male patient between 5 and 17 years old who had a stem cell transplant for acute lymphoblastic leukemia, so the T cells may come from the graft donor. V usage is TRBV29-1 and J usage is TRBJ2-7; no clear D gene. In DNA form, the CDR3 reads TGCAGCGTTGAAGGGGCCGGGCAGGAGCAGTACTTC. Protein: CSVEGAGQEQYF.